What follows describes a single T cell receptor (beta chain). Its antigen is as yet unknown. In the authors' workflow: Filtering differed for immunoSEQ, which gave only junction sequences without quality scores. Generated by immunoSEQ multiplex PCR, the TCRdb table keeps only in-frame clones and is missing some. D and trimming were read from the DNA, whereas the V and J calls and clone size are those reported in that table. Of roughly 2.1 million clones listed, roughly 91% are singletons. This entry belongs to a study of shared clonotypes between healthy human individuals. Germline V gene lookup returns CDR1 SEHNR and CDR2 FQNEAQ (reference sequence). V lost 2 bases, J lost 3 bases, and 16 bases lay in between. This CDR3 comprises 17 residues. Findings of the study overall: Generally, naive subsets came out with larger estimated richness than memory subsets. Represented genetic and exposure-history diversity was restricted by having few donors.

As defined, naive CD8 cells were CD45RO-negative and positively selected for CCR7, with terminally differentiated effector memory CD45RA+ cells excluded. Each donor was a Caucasian adult residing in Nashville, Tennessee. The origin of this receptor is a man younger than 35 in good health. Some clones in this sample may be carry-over from other donors' samples. J is TRBJ2-2 and V is TRBV7-9, with D tentatively TRBD1 (6 bases). The sequencing input was naive CD8+ T cells from PBMCs. CDR3 sequence: CASSLPNRVGDTGELFF. DNA of the CDR3: TGTGCCAGCAGCTTACCTAACAGGGTAGGGGACACCGGGGAGCTGTTTTTT.